This T cell receptor beta chain was sequenced for a study of shared clonotypes between healthy human individuals. Each cell subset's genomic DNA was divided evenly among several immunoSEQ plates. The assay was immunoSEQ multiplex PCR, and TCRdb's table has in-frame clones only and misses some. Among about 2 million clones listed, 85% to 95% were seen once. Donors were Caucasian adults residing in Nashville, Tennessee, USA. The length of the CDR3 is 14 residues. Trimming removed 5 bases from V and 6 bases from J, with 11 bases in between. Looked up from germline, CDR1 is LNHDA and CDR2 is SQIVND (reference sequence).

The sequenced sample consisted of naive CD4+ T cells sorted from blood. Noted subset: CD45RA+ positively selected. This clonotype was obtained from a man between 18 and 29 years old in good health. The genes are TRBV19 and TRBJ1-6; D is possibly TRBD1 (6 bases). The CDR3 is CASSPRDINSPLHF. CDR3 bases: TGTGCCAGTAGTCCCCGGGACATTAATTCACCCCTCCACTTT.